The 17 T cell receptor beta chains reported below all come from one sample, sequenced in a study of PD-L1 blockade in urothelial cancer. The time point is: peripheral blood 6 weeks after treatment start. Libraries were prepared by immunoSEQ multiplex PCR; TCRdb keeps only in-frame clonotypes and omits some of them. The data contain nearly 50,000 clones, approximately 85% of them singletons. This specimen consisted of PBMCs, obtained around atezolizumab (anti-PD-L1) treatment. These receptors were obtained from a man aged 50-59 years with urothelial cancer.

The rearrangement links TRBV9 to TRBJ2-3; 10 bases line up with TRBD2. J gave up 5 bases and V 2 bases, and 8 bases lay outside the gene matches. Germline V lookup: CDR1 SGDLS, CDR2 YYNGEE. CDR3 length: 16 residues. The CDR3 coding sequence is TGTGCCAGCAGCGTCCCCCTAGCGGGAGTATTAGATACGCAGTATTTT. Amino acid sequence: CASSVPLAGVLDTQYF.

The chain links TRBV10-3 to TRBJ2-7, with 7 bases lining up with TRBD1. V shed 6 bases and J 7 bases; nucleotides not matched to a gene: 9. The CDR3 extends over 13 amino acids. CDR1 is ENHRY and CDR2 is SYGVKD in the germline V gene. CDR3 region: CAIRGQFIREQYF. The CDR3 region has the DNA TGTGCCATCAGGGGACAGTTCATCCGAGAGCAGTACTTC.

This rearrangement joins TRBV4-2 to TRBJ1-2; 7 bases are shared with TRBD1. Germline V gene data show CDR1 as LGHNA and CDR2 as YNFKEQ. This CDR3 contains 15 residues. Trimming removed 0 bases from V and 7 bases from J; junction bases left unmatched: 8. The CDR3 coding sequence is TGTGCCAGCAGCCAAGATAGACAGGGCGTGGGTGGCTACACCTTC. The encoded protein is CASSQDRQGVGGYTF.

The V call is TRBV19, the J call TRBJ2-7; 8 bases are shared with TRBD2. The germline gives CDR1 LNHDA, CDR2 SQIVND (reference sequence). The trim removed 1 base at V and 4 bases at J, leaving 21 bases unmatched. This CDR3 is 20 amino acids long. The CDR3 sequence: CASSIVFSASGSRGFYEQYF. In DNA, the CDR3 is TGTGCCAGTAGTATAGTTTTCTCGGCGAGCGGGAGTAGGGGGTTTTACGAGCAGTACTTC.

This chain connects TRBV28 to TRBJ1-1, with TRBD1 as a possible D gene (5 bases). CDR3 length: 15 residues. Trimming pared 5 bases from V and 1 base from J, leaving 14 bases between. Germline CDR1 is MDHEN and CDR2 is SYDVKM. In nucleotides, the CDR3 is TGTGCCAGCAGTCCGCCGGGACTTACGAACACTGAAGCTTTCTTT. Amino acid sequence: CASSPPGLTNTEAFF.

This chain joins TRBV27 and TRBJ2-7; 8 bases fit TRBD1. The germline V gene encodes CDR1 MNHEY and CDR2 SMNVEV (reference sequence). V trimming: 8 bases; J trimming: 1 base; junction bases outside the gene matches: 1. The CDR3 has 12 residues. In nucleotides, the CDR3 is TGTGCCAGCGGACAGGGTTCCTACGAGCAGTACTTC. Translating gives CASGQGSYEQYF.

The V call is TRBV5-4, the J call TRBJ2-3; the D gene is possibly TRBD1 (5 bases). The germline V gene encodes CDR1 SGHNT and CDR2 YYREEE (reference sequence). Trimming took 4 bases from V and 1 from J, leaving 10 bases between them. The length of the CDR3 is 14 residues. As DNA, the CDR3 is TGTGCCAGCAGCGACTCAGGGCGCACAGATACGCAGTATTTT. It translates to CASSDSGRTDTQYF.

This sequence joins TRBV5-4 and TRBJ2-7, with 9 bases that match TRBD1. This CDR3 comprises 15 residues. Per the germline V gene, CDR1 is SGHNT and CDR2 is YYREEE (reference sequence). With V trimmed by 0 bases and J by 2 bases, 3 bases remained unmatched. This CDR3 is CASSLGQGGTYEQYF. The CDR3 bases are TGTGCCAGCAGCTTGGGACAGGGGGGTACCTACGAGCAGTACTTC.

The chain employs TRBV19 and TRBJ2-2; D possibly corresponds to TRBD2 (5 bases). CDR1 is LNHDA, CDR2 SQIVND, per germline (reference sequence). Trimming pared 3 bases from V and 0 bases from J, leaving 11 bases between. The CDR3 is made up of 16 amino acids. CDR3 in DNA: TGTGCCAGTAGTATTCTACGGGGATCGAACACCGGGGAGCTGTTTTTT. It translates to CASSILRGSNTGELFF.

The chain recombines TRBV4-3 with TRBJ2-7, with a possible D match to TRBD1 (5 bases). CDR3 length: 13 amino acids. The V end was cut by 0 bases, the J end by 3 bases, with 6 bases between. Germline V gives CDR1 LGHNA, CDR2 YSLEER. CDR3 residues: CASSQDRDYEQYF. The CDR3 nucleotides read TGCGCCAGCAGCCAAGACAGGGACTACGAGCAGTACTTC.

CDR3 protein: CAWRMDRDSYEQYF. The CDR3 bases are TGTGCCTGGAGGATGGACAGGGACTCCTACGAGCAGTACTTC. J is TRBJ2-7 and V is TRBV30, with 8 bases fitting TRBD1. V dropped 3 bases and J dropped 0; count of bases not matched to a gene: 4. The CDR3 has 14 residues. CDR1 is GTSNPN and CDR2 is SVGIG in the germline V gene (reference sequence).

J is TRBJ2-4 and V is TRBV18; the match to TRBD2 covers 8 bases. V lost 2 bases, J lost 9 bases, and 6 bases stayed unmatched. The CDR3 loop spans 14 amino acids. Germline lookup yields CDR1 KGHSH and CDR2 LQKENI. The CDR3 DNA reads TGTGCCAGCTCACCAACCGGGACTAGTAGCATTCAGTACTTC. Its translation is CASSPTGTSSIQYF.

Worth noting for this clone: One junction end disagrees with the germline gene, perhaps due to a read error. Other DNA sequences in the same sample also yield this CDR3. The chain links TRBV6-5 to TRBJ1-2; 7 bases fit TRBD1. This CDR3 contains 14 residues. Germline CDR1 is MNHEY and CDR2 is SVGAGI. In DNA, the CDR3 is TGTGCCAGCAGGCAAACAGGGACAGCCTATGGCTACACTTTC. Amino acids: CASRQTGTAYGYTF.

This chain links TRBV5-4 with TRBJ2-5; 7 nucleotides match TRBD2. The V segment lost 4 bases and the J segment 2 bases; nucleotides outside the gene matches: 5. Germline values: CDR1 SGHNT, CDR2 YYREEE (reference sequence). The CDR3 contains 14 residues. Written as DNA, the CDR3 is TGTGCCAGCAGCAGTGGGGGGGGACAAGAGACCCAGTACTTC. It codes for CASSSGGGQETQYF.

This chain links TRBV19 with TRBJ2-1; D possibly corresponds to TRBD1 (8 bases). Germline V gene data show CDR1 as LNHDA and CDR2 as SQIVND (reference sequence). This CDR3 has 14 residues. V was clipped by 7 bases and J by 5 bases, with 15 bases between them. This CDR3 reads CASTLQGGDNEQFF. The CDR3 coding sequence is TGTGCCAGTACCCTACAGGGGGGGGACAATGAGCAGTTCTTC.

The chain couples TRBV27 to TRBJ2-1, with 7 bases fitting TRBD2. The V gene's germline CDR1 is MNHEY and CDR2 SMNVEV (reference sequence). V was pared by 3 bases and J by 6 bases, with 8 bases of the junction left unmatched. The CDR3 has 15 residues. CDR3 DNA: TGTGCCAGCAGTTTTCTCGCGGGAGCTTTCAATGAGCAGTTCTTC. It specifies CASSFLAGAFNEQFF.

The chain employs TRBV19 and TRBJ2-3; D is perhaps TRBD2 (7 bases). Germline V gene data show CDR1 as LNHDA and CDR2 as SQIVND (reference sequence). V lost 2 bases, J lost 0 bases, and 9 bases lay in between. The CDR3 covers 15 residues. CDR3 nucleotides: TGTGCCAGTAGTATAAGGGGGGGTAGCACAGATACGCAGTATTTT. Translating gives CASSIRGGSTDTQYF. The variable domain in full, with the rest retrieved from reference TRBV19 and TRBJ2-3, is DGGITQSPKYLFRKEGQNVTLSCEQNLNHDAMYWYRQDPGQGLRLIYYSQIVNDFQKGDIAEGYSVSREKKESFPLTVTSAQKNPTAFYLCASSIRGGSTDTQYFGPGTRLTVL.